This record concerns one T cell receptor (beta chain) sequence. The CDR3 is 13 amino acids. Germline loops: CDR1 SGHRS, CDR2 YFSETQ. J lost 4 bases, V lost 3 bases, and 3 bases had no gene match. This entry is derived from a study of TIL therapy for anti-PD-1-resistant metastatic lung cancer. At the level of the study: Several tumors were EGFR-mutant and two were ALK-rearranged.

Sequencing used immunoSEQ v3. Clones were sequenced by immunoSEQ multiplex PCR, and TCRdb holds only the in-frame ones, with some missing. The table shows around 50,000 clones, with 70% to 75% occurring only once. The time point denotes: pre-treatment sample, taken before nivolumab and TIL therapy. Enrollment ran from 2017 to early 2020. The starting material was blood, obtained at baseline. The V and J genes are TRBV5-1 and TRBJ2-7, with 8 bases matching TRBD1. This sequence originates from a person aged 25 to 85 with non-small cell lung cancer. This CDR3 is CASSSRQGYEQYF. The CDR3 bases are TGCGCCAGCAGCTCCAGACAGGGGTACGAGCAGTACTTC.